These 20 T cell receptor beta chains originate from one sample sequenced in a study of cytomegalovirus exposure and HLA in healthy donors. 13 Jbeta primers and 60 Vbeta primers were used for the PCR. Profiled with immunoSEQ multiplex PCR; TCRdb holds only in-frame clones, not every one. Among fewer than 200,000 clones, about 85% were seen once, and the ten largest hold over 2%. Sequencing was performed on PBMCs. These receptors were taken from a young man in good health and CMV-seropositive.

This chain links TRBV7-8 with TRBJ2-7, with D possibly TRBD1 on 5 matching bases. Germline CDR1 SGHVS, CDR2 FQNEAQ. CDR3 size: 14 residues. Trimming cost V 4 bases and J 1 base, with 11 bases left between them. The CDR3 region has the DNA TGTGCCAGCAGCTCTAGGACATCGTCCTACGAGCAGTACGTC. Translated: CASSSRTSSYEQYV.

This clone was observed a single time. V usage is TRBV4-3 and J usage is TRBJ2-3; 8 bases fit TRBD2. Germline trimming cut 0 bases from V and 10 bases from J; bases unmatched to any gene: 12. Germline CDR1 reads LGHNA; CDR2 reads YSLEER. CDR3 length: 16 residues. The CDR3 sequence: CASSQDGVAGFSSQYF. In DNA, the CDR3 is TGCGCCAGCAGCCAAGATGGGGTAGCGGGATTCTCGTCGCAGTATTTT.

The CDR3 DNA sequence: TGCGCCAGCAGCCAAGTTGTCGGGGGCGGGGAGCTGTTTTTT. As protein: CASSQVVGGGELFF. The chain combines TRBV4-1 with TRBJ2-2, with a weak D call TRBD2 (6 bases). CDR3 length: 14 amino acids. The germline gives CDR1 MGHRA, CDR2 YSYEKL. V lost 1 base and J 7 bases, leaving 10 bases between the germline ends.

The chain is built from TRBV7-3 and TRBJ2-1; possibly TRBD2 for D (6 bases). The CDR3 has 15 residues. V was pared by 1 base and J by 0 bases, with 7 bases between. The germline V gene has CDR1 SGHTA and CDR2 FQGTGA. For the CDR3, the DNA is TGTGCCAGCAGCTTAAGAGCGGGCTCCTACAATGAGCAGTTCTTC. Protein product: CASSLRAGSYNEQFF. Together with reference TRBV7-3 and TRBJ2-1, the CDR3 gives the full variable domain: GAGVSQTPSNKVTEKGKYVELRCDPISGHTALYWYRQSLGQGPEFLIYFQGTGAADDSGLPNDRFFAVRPEGSVSTLKIQRTERGDSAVYLCASSLRAGSYNEQFFGPGTRLTVL.

This clone was seen more than once but under ten times. This chain's CDR3 is CASSLDGTEAFF. CDR3 DNA: TGTGCCAGCAGCTTGGACGGCACTGAAGCTTTCTTT. J is TRBJ1-1 and V is TRBV5-8; D is ambiguous. The germline CDR1 and CDR2 sequences are SGHTS and YDEGEE. V was clipped by 0 bases and J by 4 bases, with 4 bases between them. This CDR3 region has 12 residues.

The chain is built from TRBV4-3 and TRBJ2-1; 9 bases map to TRBD2. The V gene end was trimmed by 0 bases and the J gene end by 2 bases; junction bases not matched to a gene: 2. This CDR3 comprises 16 residues. The germline V gene encodes CDR1 LGHNA and CDR2 YSLEER. CDR3 in DNA: TGCGCCAGCAGCCAAGATCCTAGCGGGACCTACAATGAGCAGTTCTTC. Encoded protein: CASSQDPSGTYNEQFF.

This clone was detected only once. The chain has TRBV7-9 and TRBJ2-3; 10 bases agree with TRBD2. There are 18 residues in the CDR3. The germline CDR1 and CDR2 sequences are SEHNR and FQNEAQ (reference sequence). V lost 0 bases, J lost 6 bases, and 12 bases stayed unmatched. The CDR3 loop is CASSLAESGRARADTQYF. For the CDR3, the DNA is TGTGCCAGCAGCTTAGCGGAAAGCGGGAGGGCCAGGGCGGATACGCAGTATTTT. Based on the CDR3 plus reference TRBV7-9 and TRBJ2-3, the full variable domain is DTGVSQNPRHKITKRGQNVTFRCDPISEHNRLYWYRQTLGQGPEFLTYFQNEAQLEKSRLLSDRFSAERPKGSFSTLEIQRTEQGDSAMYLCASSLAESGRARADTQYFGPGTRLTVL.

The rearrangement links TRBV18 to TRBJ2-5, with 7 bases lining up with TRBD2. The V and J ends lost 4 bases and 0 bases, in that order; junction bases with no gene match: 2. The germline CDR1 and CDR2 sequences are KGHSH and LQKENI. This CDR3 is 14 amino acids long. The CDR3 DNA reads TGTGCCAGCTCACTAGGACTAGACCAAGAGACCCAGTACTTC. The encoded protein is CASSLGLDQETQYF.

The chain couples TRBV11-2 to TRBJ2-1; 8 bases line up with TRBD2. V gave up 2 bases and J gave up 7 bases; unmatched junction bases: 10. The CDR3 totals 16 residues. Germline V gene sequence: CDR1 SGHAT, CDR2 FQNNGV. Here the CDR3 DNA reads TGTGCCAGCAGCTTACTGTTGTCTAGCGGGTGGAATGAGCAGTTCTTC. Residues: CASSLLLSSGWNEQFF.

The V call is TRBV5-8, the J call TRBJ1-5; D unresolved. V dropped 2 bases and J dropped 7 bases, with 13 bases sitting between them. Germline CDR1 is SGHTS and CDR2 is YDEGEE. This CDR3 has 14 residues. The CDR3 protein is CASSFRGRGQPQHF. The CDR3 DNA reads as TGTGCCAGCAGCTTTAGAGGGAGAGGACAGCCCCAGCATTTT. The whole variable domain, remainder taken from reference TRBV5-8 and TRBJ1-5, is EAGVTQSPTHLIKTRGQQATLRCSPISGHTSVYWYQQALGLGLQFLLWYDEGEERNRGNFPPRFSGRQFPNYSSELNVNALELEDSALYLCASSFRGRGQPQHFGDGTRLSIL.

V and J are TRBV4-1 and TRBJ1-6; 9 bases align to TRBD1. The germline V gene encodes CDR1 MGHRA and CDR2 YSYEKL. The CDR3 contains 13 residues. V was pared by 8 bases and J by 6 bases, with 2 bases of the junction left unmatched. The CDR3 bases are TGCGCCAGCGGGGACAGGGTTAATTCACCCCTCCACTTT. It yields the protein CASGDRVNSPLHF.

V gene TRBV7-3 combines with J gene TRBJ1-1; D possibly corresponds to TRBD1 (5 bases). V was clipped by 2 bases and J by 7 bases, with 11 bases between them. The CDR3 is 13 residues long. Germline-derived CDR1 and CDR2 are SGHTA and FQGTGA. Here the CDR3 reads CASSLAPTVEAFF. The CDR3 region has the DNA TGTGCCAGCAGCTTAGCCCCGACAGTTGAAGCTTTCTTT.

The J gene is TRBJ2-5, the V gene TRBV5-1; the match to TRBD2 covers 10 bases. With the DNA end fitting TRBJ2-7 better, the J assignment may be wrong. The CDR3 has 15 amino acids. Germline CDR1 is SGHRS and CDR2 is YFSETQ. The CDR3 DNA reads as TGCGCCAGCAGCTTCCAACTAGCGGGAACGGACGAGCAGTACTTC. Amino acid sequence: CASSFQLAGTDEQYF.

This chain connects TRBV7-3 to TRBJ2-1; 9 bases fit TRBD2. After removal of 3 bases from V and 6 bases from J, the junction contained 3 bases not matched to a gene. CDR1 and CDR2 (germline): SGHTA, FQGTGA. The CDR3 totals 14 residues. Here the CDR3 reads CASSFGTSPNEQFF. For the CDR3, the DNA is TGTGCCAGCAGCTTCGGGACTAGCCCCAATGAGCAGTTCTTC.

V is TRBV18 and J is TRBJ2-6; D remains ambiguous. Trimming took 8 bases from V and 2 from J, leaving 10 bases between them. This CDR3 is built from 14 residues. Germline V gives CDR1 KGHSH, CDR2 LQKENI. CDR3 sequence: CASTPPAGANVLTF. For the CDR3, the DNA is TGTGCCAGCACCCCCCCGGCTGGGGCCAACGTCCTGACTTTC. Variable domain in full (rest from reference TRBV18 and TRBJ2-6): NAGVMQNPRHLVRRRGQEARLRCSPMKGHSHVYWYRQLPEEGLKFMVYLQKENIIDESGMPKERFSAEFPKEGPSILRIQQVVRGDSAAYFCASTPPAGANVLTFGAGSRLTVL.

This chain connects TRBV19 to TRBJ1-3; D remains ambiguous. CDR1 is LNHDA and CDR2 is SQIVND in the germline V gene (reference sequence). V lost 10 bases, J lost 5 bases, and 9 bases lay in between. This CDR3 comprises 11 residues. CDR3 loop: CATIDRNTIYF. CDR3 bases: TGTGCCACCATCGACAGAAACACCATATATTTT.

The chain uses TRBV2 and TRBJ1-4; TRBD1 might be the D (5 bases). The CDR3 contains 14 residues. V gave up 4 bases and J gave up 7 bases, with 13 bases separating them. The germline CDR1 and CDR2 sequences are SNHLY and FYNNEI. CDR3 protein: CASSGGGSLEKLFF. As DNA, the CDR3 is TGTGCCAGCAGTGGGGGGGGAAGTCTTGAAAAACTGTTTTTT.

The chain joins TRBV4-2 to TRBJ1-6; D possibly corresponds to TRBD1 (6 bases). CDR3 length equals 15 residues. CDR1 is LGHNA, CDR2 YNFKEQ, per germline. Deletions cut 3 bases from V and 0 bases from J, with 6 bases between. This CDR3 reads CASSQTGSYNSPLHF. CDR3 bases: TGTGCCAGCAGCCAGACAGGCTCCTATAATTCACCCCTCCACTTT.

This sequence joins TRBV4-3 and TRBJ2-1; TRBD2 matches 15 bases. The CDR3 has 16 amino acids. Germline V gene sequence: CDR1 LGHNA, CDR2 YSLEER. The V gene end was trimmed by 3 bases and the J gene end by 5 bases; junction bases not matched to a gene: 2. CDR3 region: CASSHGLAGGNNEQFF. In DNA, the CDR3 is TGCGCCAGCAGCCATGGACTAGCGGGAGGGAACAATGAGCAGTTCTTC.

The J gene is TRBJ2-3, the V gene TRBV7-9, with D possibly TRBD1 on 6 matching bases. The CDR3 covers 15 residues. V shed 0 bases and J shed 2 bases, with 9 bases lying between them. Germline lookup yields CDR1 SEHNR and CDR2 FQNEAQ (reference sequence). CDR3 DNA: TGTGCCAGCAGCTTAGCGCAGGGGATCACAGATACGCAGTATTTT. It translates to CASSLAQGITDTQYF.